The T cell receptor beta chain described here comes from a study of cytotoxic CD8 clonotypes in ibrutinib-treated CLL. CDR3 length equals 16 residues. The germline V gene has CDR1 MDHEN and CDR2 SYDVKM. V shed 2 bases and J 5 bases; nucleotides not matched to a gene: 10. Data came from immunoSEQ multiplex PCR; TCRdb stores just in-frame clones and leaves some out. The repertoire consists of 100,000 to 150,000 clones, with approximately 85% occurring once and the leading ten covering approximately 2%. This sequence joins TRBV28 and TRBJ2-5; 8 bases align to TRBD1. The receptor was isolated from a human donor with chronic lymphocytic leukemia. The sample consisted of PBMCs, taken after 24 months of ibrutinib treatment. In DNA, the CDR3 is TGTGCCAGCAGTTTAAGGGCCGGACAGGGTTTGGAGACCCAGTACTTC. Translating it yields CASSLRAGQGLETQYF.